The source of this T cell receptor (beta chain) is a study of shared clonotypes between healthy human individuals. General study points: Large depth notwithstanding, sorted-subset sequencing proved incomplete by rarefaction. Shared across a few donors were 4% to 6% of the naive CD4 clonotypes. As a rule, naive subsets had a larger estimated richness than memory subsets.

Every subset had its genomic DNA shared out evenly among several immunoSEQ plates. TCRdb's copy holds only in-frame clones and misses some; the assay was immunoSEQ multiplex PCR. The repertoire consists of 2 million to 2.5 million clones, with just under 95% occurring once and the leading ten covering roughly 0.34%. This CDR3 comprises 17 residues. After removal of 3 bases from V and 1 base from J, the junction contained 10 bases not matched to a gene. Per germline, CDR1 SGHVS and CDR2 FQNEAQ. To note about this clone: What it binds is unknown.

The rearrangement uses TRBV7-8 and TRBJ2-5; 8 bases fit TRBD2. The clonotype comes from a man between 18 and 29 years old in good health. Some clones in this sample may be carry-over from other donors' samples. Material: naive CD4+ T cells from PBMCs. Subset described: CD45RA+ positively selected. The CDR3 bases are TGTGCCAGCAGCTTGAGAGCCGGGAGGGAGGGCCAAGAGACCCAGTACTTC. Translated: CASSLRAGREGQETQYF.